This T cell receptor (beta chain) was identified during a study of cytomegalovirus exposure and HLA in healthy donors. About the research overall: Later analysis reported that the 120 validation repertoires shared the platform of the roughly 700 first-cohort repertoires. Study-level points and caveats: Accounts indicate the classifier identified cytomegalovirus status with strong specificity and sensitivity. The study recorded 150 to 200 TCR beta chains that were cytomegalovirus-associated.

In this sample, this clone turned up once. Its antigen is currently unknown. V trimming: 4 bases; J trimming: 2 bases; junction bases outside the gene matches: 4. Germline CDR1 and CDR2: SGHRS and YFSETQ. The CDR3 length is 14 residues. Repertoires were generated with immunoSEQ multiplex PCR, while TCRdb's copy carries only in-frame clones and drops some. The table lists about 47,000 clones, about 90% of them singletons. This chain links TRBV5-1 with TRBJ2-7, with TRBD1 matching over 9 bases. What was sequenced was PBMCs. The sequence derives from a man aged 18 to 30 in good health and CMV-seronegative. CDR3 residues: CASSEGDRAYEQYF. The CDR3 DNA follows: TGCGCCAGCAGCGAAGGGGACAGGGCCTACGAGCAGTACTTC.